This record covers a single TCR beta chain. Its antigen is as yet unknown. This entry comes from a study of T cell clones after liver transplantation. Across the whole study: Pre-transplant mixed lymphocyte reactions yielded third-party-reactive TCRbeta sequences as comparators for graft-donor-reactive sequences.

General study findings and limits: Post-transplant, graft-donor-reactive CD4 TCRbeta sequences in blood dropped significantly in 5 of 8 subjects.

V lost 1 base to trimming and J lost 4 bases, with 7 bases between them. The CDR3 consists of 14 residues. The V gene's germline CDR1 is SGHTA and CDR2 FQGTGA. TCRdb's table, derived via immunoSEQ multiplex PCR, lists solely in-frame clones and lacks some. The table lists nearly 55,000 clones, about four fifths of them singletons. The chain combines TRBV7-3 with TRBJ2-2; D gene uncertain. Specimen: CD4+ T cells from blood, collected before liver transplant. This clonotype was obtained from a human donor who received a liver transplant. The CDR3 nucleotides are TGTGCCAGCAGCTTAAAAAGAAGCACCGGGGAGCTGTTTTTT. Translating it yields CASSLKRSTGELFF.